This TCR beta chain derives from a study of PD-1 blockade in mismatch repair-deficient tumors. About the study: All were previously treated, progressing patients with approximately 11 mismatch repair-deficient cancer types.

Using immunoSEQ multiplex PCR, the repertoire was profiled, and TCRdb retains in-frame clones only, with some absent. The repertoire consists of 85,000 to 130,000 clones, with about 79% occurring once and the leading ten covering around 6.6%. V was pared by 0 bases and J by 5 bases, with 14 bases between. Per germline, CDR1 GTSNPN and CDR2 SVGIG (reference sequence). CDR3 size: 14 residues. Only a few counts were recorded for this clone. Within the sample, other DNA sequences also encode this same CDR3. V gene TRBV30 combines with J gene TRBJ2-7; the D gene is possibly TRBD1 (5 bases). The specimen comprised peripheral blood, sampled approximately 8 months after starting pembrolizumab. This receptor was obtained from an adult with mismatch repair-deficient cancer. CDR3 nucleotides: TGTGCCTGGAGTGTACTTGGCAGGGCTGACGAGCAGTACTTC. Its protein product is CAWSVLGRADEQYF.